A selection of T cell receptor beta chains follows, all from one sample in a study of blood T cell repertoires in COVID-19. Only in-frame clones appear in the TCRdb table, and some are missing; sequencing was by immunoSEQ multiplex PCR. The sample shows hundreds of thousands of clones, about 83% of them seen only once. The sequenced sample was peripheral blood. The receptors stem from a woman in her fifties or sixties with acute or convalescent COVID-19. Each CDR3 is given with its conserved first and last residue. A D gene is named only where the DNA matches it firmly. Rows give clone size only sometimes, using once, few, many, or a class for an expanded clone.

V	J	size	D	CDR3	DNA
TRBV5-1	TRBJ1-2	few	NA	CASRPGQDYGYTF	TGCGCCAGCAGACCAGGACAAGACTATGGCTACACCTTC
TRBV24-1	TRBJ2-2	NA	NA	CATRLDRGMNTGELFF	TGTGCCACCAGGCTCGACCGGGGGATGAACACCGGGGAGCTGTTTTTT
TRBV27	TRBJ1-1	NA	TRBD1	CATRTGPTEAFF	TGTGCCACCAGGACAGGGCCAACTGAAGCTTTCTTT
TRBV7-2	TRBJ1-1	NA	NA	CASSSQTDKIGAFF	TGTGCCAGCAGCAGTCAGACGGACAAAATAGGTGCTTTCTTT
TRBV6-5	TRBJ1-4	NA	NA	CASTQQSFNEKLFF	TGTGCCAGCACCCAACAGTCATTTAATGAAAAACTGTTTTTT
TRBV2	TRBJ2-5	once	NA	CASSVFLRETQYF	TGTGCCAGCAGTGTGTTCCTGAGGGAGACCCAGTACTTC
TRBV24-1	TRBJ2-3	NA	NA	CATSDFQDSSDTQYF	TGTGCCACCAGTGATTTCCAGGACAGTTCAGATACGCAGTATTTT
TRBV11-2	TRBJ2-3	NA	TRBD2	CASSFELAGGPDTQYF	TGTGCCAGCAGCTTCGAATTAGCGGGAGGCCCAGATACGCAGTATTTT
TRBV5-1	TRBJ2-7	NA	NA	CASSSGGVGDGVREQYF	TGCGCCAGCAGCTCTGGGGGCGTAGGGGACGGGGTTCGGGAGCAGTACTTC
TRBV6-4	TRBJ2-1	few	NA	CASSEDSSYNEQFF	TGTGCCAGCAGTGAAGACAGCTCCTACAATGAGCAGTTCTTC
TRBV6-5	TRBJ1-1	NA	TRBD1	CASSTRQGANTEAFF	TGTGCCAGCAGTACTCGACAGGGGGCGAACACTGAAGCTTTCTTT
TRBV10-1	TRBJ2-3	NA	NA	CASSDGSGSTDTQYF	TGCGCCAGCAGTGACGGGTCGGGTAGCACAGATACGCAGTATTTT
TRBV13	TRBJ2-7	NA	NA	CASRGQGGRVEQYF	TGTGCCAGCCGCGGTCAGGGCGGCCGTGTTGAGCAGTACTTC
TRBV5-1	TRBJ1-3	few	NA	CASSLGGSSGNTIYF	TGCGCCAGCAGCTTGGGAGGGAGCTCTGGAAACACCATATATTTT
TRBV30	TRBJ2-7	NA	NA	CAWSVSGSYEQYF	TGTGCCTGGAGTGTATCAGGGTCCTACGAGCAGTACTTC
TRBV19	TRBJ2-1	NA	TRBD1	CASSIPTGGTFGEQFF	TGTGCCAGTAGTATCCCGACAGGGGGGACTTTTGGTGAGCAGTTCTTC
TRBV19	TRBJ2-7	NA	TRBD2	CASSPLGGLADSYEQYF	TGTGCCAGTAGTCCCCTCGGGGGACTAGCCGATTCCTACGAGCAGTACTTC
TRBV5-5	TRBJ2-7	NA	NA	CASSSITGEQYF	TGTGCCAGCAGCTCTATCACAGGGGAGCAGTACTTC
TRBV29-1	TRBJ2-4	NA	NA	CSVEEGHLTAKNIQYF	TGCAGCGTTGAGGAAGGACACCTCACCGCCAAAAACATTCAGTACTTC
TRBV5-1	TRBJ2-7	few	NA	CASSPELSNLYEQYF	TGCGCCAGCAGCCCGGAGCTTTCTAACCTCTACGAGCAGTACTTC
TRBV10-2	TRBJ2-7	NA	NA	CASKGEGTSYEQYF	TGCGCCAGCAAGGGGGAGGGAACCTCCTACGAGCAGTACTTC
TRBV5-1	TRBJ2-7	NA	TRBD2	CASSLGLAGGLHEQYF	TGCGCCAGCAGCCTAGGACTAGCGGGAGGGCTCCACGAGCAGTACTTC
TRBV7-9	TRBJ2-1	NA	NA	CASSKGGSTYNEQFF	TGTGCCAGCTCGAAGGGGGGGTCAACCTACAATGAGCAGTTCTTC
TRBV2	TRBJ1-5	NA	TRBD1	CASSAVGTVQPQHF	TGTGCCAGCAGTGCGGTAGGGACAGTTCAGCCCCAGCATTTT
TRBV6-5	TRBJ1-6	once	NA	CASSYRTPPYNSPLHF	TGTGCCAGCAGTTACCGGACACCACCTTATAATTCACCCCTCCACTTT
TRBV9	TRBJ2-7	NA	TRBD2	CASSVDPAGGYEQYF	TGTGCCAGCAGCGTAGACCCAGCGGGAGGCTACGAGCAGTACTTC
TRBV9	TRBJ2-7	NA	TRBD2	CASSQTSGEYEQYF	TGTGCCAGCAGTCAGACTAGCGGGGAATACGAGCAGTACTTC
TRBV5-1	TRBJ2-7	NA	TRBD1	CASSGPDRAIYEQYF	TGCGCCAGCAGCGGTCCGGACAGGGCGATATACGAGCAGTACTTC